The 30 T cell receptor beta chains below all came from one sample that was sequenced in a study of blood T cells in healthy people across ages. A second PCR, run for roughly 7 to 12 cycles, used a sample-barcoded 5' primer plus a J-beta primer mix. Via MiXCR, TCRdb re-called the 5' RACE reads, giving one row per CDR3 protein. The data contain about 1.4 million distinct CDR3 sequences, 59% of them seen just once; the ten biggest clones take up over 5%. The material sequenced was blood. The origin of the receptors is a young man in good health.

Only a few counts were recorded for this clonotype. The chain employs TRBV29-1 and TRBJ1-1; D may be TRBD1 (5 bases). The V gene's germline CDR1 is SQVTM and CDR2 ANQGSEA. The CDR3 is 13 residues long. The germline V and J ends were trimmed by 6 bases and 0 bases, with 11 bases remaining between them. The CDR3 coding sequence is TGCAGCGTGGCAGGGATAATGAACACTGAAGCTTTCTTT. Protein product: CSVAGIMNTEAFF.

The chain carries TRBV12-3 or TRBV12-4 and TRBJ1-5; the match to TRBD1 covers 10 bases. With V trimmed by 5 bases and J by 6 bases, 7 bases remained unmatched. The length of the CDR3 is 15 residues. CDR3 DNA: TGTGCCAGCAGTCGCCAGACAGGGGGCGGTCAGCCCCAGCATTTT. It translates to CASSRQTGGGQPQHF.

The rearrangement uses TRBV20-1 and TRBJ1-6; 9 bases fit TRBD1. Trimming took 3 bases from V and 7 from J; bases not matched to a gene: 4. This CDR3 has 14 amino acids. CDR1 and CDR2 from the germline V gene are DFQATT and SNEGSKA (reference sequence). The CDR3 nucleotides read TGCAGTGCTAGCGGGGGGACAGGGAATTCACCCCTCCACTTT. Translation: CSASGGTGNSPLHF.

The chain is built from TRBV20-1 and TRBJ2-7; D perhaps matches TRBD1 (5 bases). In germline, CDR1 is DFQATT, CDR2 SNEGSKA (reference sequence). V was trimmed by 3 bases and J by 0 bases, leaving 12 bases between them. This CDR3 region has 14 residues. This CDR3 reads CSASKGAGSYEQYF. The CDR3 DNA reads TGCAGTGCTAGTAAAGGGGCAGGCTCCTACGAGCAGTACTTC.

CDR3 amino acids: CSVGGLYNNEQFF. Written as DNA, the CDR3 is TGCAGCGTTGGTGGACTATACAACAATGAGCAGTTCTTC. The J gene is TRBJ2-1, the V gene TRBV29-1, with D possibly TRBD2 on 6 matching bases. V dropped 4 bases and J dropped 5 bases, with 12 bases sitting between them. The CDR3 extends over 13 amino acids. From germline, CDR1 is SQVTM and CDR2 ANQGSEA.

V gene TRBV15 combines with J gene TRBJ2-1; no firm D call. CDR3 length: 16 residues. V lost 3 bases and J 3 bases, leaving 15 bases between the germline ends. Germline CDR1 reads LNHNV; CDR2 reads YYDKDF (reference sequence). The CDR3 DNA follows: TGTGCCACCAGCAGTCCCCCCCAGGACGGCTACAATGAGCAGTTCTTC. It specifies CATSSPPQDGYNEQFF. The whole variable domain, filled in from reference TRBV15 and TRBJ2-1, reads DAMVIQNPRYQVTQFGKPVTLSCSQTLNHNVMYWYQQKSSQAPKLLFHYYDKDFNNEADTPDNFQSRRPNTSFCFLDIRSPGLGDTAMYLCATSSPPQDGYNEQFFGPGTRLTVL.

CDR3 amino acids: CAYGGHNLSNEQFF. The CDR3 DNA sequence: TGTGCCTATGGGGGTCACAACCTCTCCAATGAGCAGTTCTTC. V gene TRBV2 combines with J gene TRBJ2-1; D tentatively reads TRBD1 or TRBD2 (5 bases each). From germline, CDR1 is SNHLY and CDR2 FYNNEI. The CDR3 has 14 amino acids. The V and J ends lost 11 bases and 6 bases respectively, with 20 bases between them. Full variable domain (outside the CDR3, taken from reference TRBV2 and TRBJ2-1): EPEVTQTPSHQVTQMGQEVILRCVPISNHLYFYWYRQILGQKVEFLVSFYNNEISEKSEIFDDQFSVERPDGSNFTLKIRSTKLEDSAMYFCAYGGHNLSNEQFFGPGTRLTVL.

V is TRBV6-5 and J is TRBJ1-1; no definite D call. V lost 8 bases and J 11 bases, leaving 15 bases between the germline ends. From germline, CDR1 is MNHEY and CDR2 SVGAGI. CDR3 length: 11 amino acids. CDR3 amino acids: CASLFRGRAFF. The CDR3 DNA reads TGTGCCAGCCTCTTTAGAGGGAGGGCTTTCTTT.

The V call is TRBV2, the J call TRBJ2-3, with D perhaps assigned TRBD1 or TRBD2 (5 bases each). Germline CDR1 reads SNHLY; CDR2 reads FYNNEI. CDR3 length: 14 amino acids. V gave up 7 bases and J gave up 2 bases, with 13 bases separating them. The CDR3 sequence: CASNGLGTTDTQYF. The CDR3 nucleotides read TGTGCCAGCAACGGGCTCGGGACCACAGATACGCAGTATTTT. Full variable domain (rest looked up from reference TRBV2 and TRBJ2-3): EPEVTQTPSHQVTQMGQEVILRCVPISNHLYFYWYRQILGQKVEFLVSFYNNEISEKSEIFDDQFSVERPDGSNFTLKIRSTKLEDSAMYFCASNGLGTTDTQYFGPGTRLTVL.

This chain uses TRBV28 with TRBJ2-5; D is unresolved. Germline V gene lookup returns CDR1 MDHEN and CDR2 SYDVKM. V was cut by 7 bases and J by 5 bases, with 8 bases left in between. The CDR3 is 11 amino acids. CDR3 protein: CASIEVETQYF. Written as DNA, the CDR3 is TGTGCCAGCATAGAGGTGGAGACCCAGTACTTC.

The V call is TRBV29-1, the J call TRBJ2-7, with TRBD2 matching 11 bases. The germline CDR1 and CDR2 sequences are SQVTM and ANQGSEA. Trimming cost V 4 bases and J 5 bases; bases outside gene matches: 7. The CDR3 runs to 14 residues. The CDR3 reads CSVGSRLAGNEQYF. In nucleotides, the CDR3 is TGCAGCGTTGGGTCTCGACTAGCGGGAAACGAGCAGTACTTC.

The chain combines TRBV21-1 with TRBJ2-1; TRBD2 was called by the table and not checked on the DNA. TRBV21-1 is a listed pseudogene. The CDR3 runs to 15 residues. The CDR3 region has the DNA TGTGCCAGCAGCAAAGATTTGGGAGGGCACCATGAGCAGTTCTTC. Its translation: CASSKDLGGHHEQFF.

This clonotype was found a few times. V and J are TRBV4-2 and TRBJ2-5; tentatively, D is TRBD2 (6 bases). The CDR3 sequence is 14 residues long. Per the germline V gene, CDR1 is LGHNA and CDR2 is YNFKEQ. The V end was cut by 1 base, the J end by 5 bases, with 11 bases between. CDR3 DNA: TGTGCCAGCAGCCAAGTACTAGCTGGGGAGACCCAGTACTTC. This encodes CASSQVLAGETQYF.

This clonotype was recorded a few times. V gene TRBV25-1 combines with J gene TRBJ2-7; D not certain. Trimming pared 2 bases from V and 2 bases from J, leaving 13 bases between. This CDR3 has 15 residues. CDR1 MGHDK and CDR2 SYGVNS come from the germline V gene. CDR3 amino acids: CASSEVELPTYEQYF. CDR3 sequence (DNA): TGTGCCAGCAGTGAAGTGGAGTTACCTACCTACGAGCAGTACTTC.

The rearrangement links TRBV5-1 to TRBJ2-2; D not resolved. CDR1 is SGHRS and CDR2 is YFSETQ in the germline V gene. Deletions cut 0 bases from V and 1 base from J, with 7 bases between. The CDR3 has 15 residues. CDR3 amino acids: CASSLGGGNTGELFF. CDR3 coding DNA: TGCGCCAGCAGCTTGGGAGGCGGGAACACCGGGGAGCTGTTTTTT.

The V and J genes are TRBV20-1 and TRBJ2-1, with D possibly TRBD2 on 7 matching bases. V lost 1 base and J 9 bases, leaving 13 bases between the germline ends. Germline CDR1 and CDR2: DFQATT and SNEGSKA (reference sequence). The CDR3 loop spans 13 amino acids. For the CDR3, the DNA is TGCAGTGCTAGAGTTCCAGGGGAGGGTGAGCAGTTCTTC. Translating it yields CSARVPGEGEQFF.

V is TRBV6-5 and J is TRBJ2-5; no firm D call. Trimming left V 6 bases short and J 1 base short, with 18 bases between. Looked up from germline, CDR1 is MNHEY and CDR2 is SVGAGI. The CDR3 has 16 residues. The CDR3 loop reads CASSMTTRTRQETQYF. The CDR3 DNA sequence: TGTGCCAGCAGCATGACAACAAGAACGCGCCAAGAGACCCAGTACTTC.

The gene calls are TRBV5-1 and TRBJ2-5; TRBD1 is a possible D gene (6 bases). The DNA end is more similar to TRBJ2-7, so the J call may be wrong. The germline V gene encodes CDR1 SGHRS and CDR2 YFSETQ. This CDR3 is built from 13 residues. The CDR3 spells CASSLQRGNEQYF. CDR3 sequence (DNA): TGCGCCAGCAGCCTACAGAGGGGGAACGAGCAGTACTTC.

V usage is TRBV7-2 and J usage is TRBJ2-3, with D possibly being TRBD2 (6 bases). CDR1 is SGHTA and CDR2 is FQGNSA in the germline V gene. The CDR3 covers 13 residues. V gave up 6 bases and J gave up 5 bases, with 12 bases separating them. The CDR3 sequence is CASRGTSGDTQYF. The CDR3 DNA is TGTGCCAGCAGAGGGACTTCTGGAGATACGCAGTATTTT.

This rearrangement joins TRBV4-1 to TRBJ1-5, with 7 bases lining up with TRBD1. Germline assignment: CDR1 MGHRA and CDR2 YSYEKL. The CDR3 is 15 amino acids. Unmatched junction bases numbered 8, after V lost 1 base and J lost 8 bases. This chain's CDR3 is CASSQVPQGGEPQHF. For the CDR3, the DNA is TGCGCCAGCAGCCAAGTGCCCCAGGGGGGCGAGCCCCAGCATTTT.

V and J are TRBV20-1 and TRBJ2-1, with a possible D match to TRBD1 (6 bases). V dropped 3 bases and J dropped 5 bases, with 14 bases sitting between them. The CDR3 totals 14 residues. Germline CDR1 reads DFQATT; CDR2 reads SNEGSKA (reference sequence). The CDR3 region is CSASHRVGNNEQFF. In DNA, the CDR3 is TGCAGTGCTAGCCACAGGGTTGGTAACAATGAGCAGTTCTTC.

This clonotype was seen a handful of times. The chain has TRBV2 and TRBJ2-3, with TRBD1 matching over 8 bases. The CDR3 is 14 amino acids. Trimming cost V 4 bases and J 3 bases; bases outside gene matches: 3. Germline loops: CDR1 SNHLY, CDR2 FYNNEI. DNA of the CDR3: TGTGCCAGCAGTGCGGACAGGGCGACAGATACGCAGTATTTT. Translating it yields CASSADRATDTQYF.

The chain joins TRBV20-1 to TRBJ1-5, with D unresolved. V lost 0 bases and J 7 bases, leaving 10 bases between the germline ends. Germline assignment: CDR1 DFQATT and CDR2 SNEGSKA (reference sequence). The CDR3 runs to 13 residues. CDR3 region: CSARDQVRQPQHF. In DNA form, the CDR3 reads TGCAGTGCTAGAGATCAGGTCCGCCAGCCCCAGCATTTT.

V and J are TRBV5-1 and TRBJ1-4; no definite D call. The V gene lost 4 bases and the J gene lost 5 bases, with 12 bases spanning the gap. This CDR3 has 14 amino acids. Germline CDR1 reads SGHRS; CDR2 reads YFSETQ. CDR3 DNA sequence: TGCGCCAGCAGCCAGGACGGGCTCAATGAAAAACTGTTTTTT. Protein: CASSQDGLNEKLFF.

The chain carries TRBV25-1 and TRBJ2-7; a possible D gene is TRBD1 (6 bases). The CDR3 contains 14 residues. Trimming pared 3 bases from V and 9 bases from J, leaving 18 bases between. Germline lookup yields CDR1 MGHDK and CDR2 SYGVNS. The CDR3 loop is CASSEGTGKIGQYF. CDR3 DNA sequence: TGTGCCAGCAGTGAGGGAACAGGGAAGATTGGGCAGTACTTC.

This clonotype came up a few times. The chain is built from TRBV9 and TRBJ2-7; 8 bases align to TRBD1. This CDR3 spans 18 amino acids. J gave up 2 bases and V 4 bases, and 17 bases lay outside the gene matches. CDR1 is SGDLS, CDR2 YYNGEE, per germline. The CDR3 sequence is CASSLLDRGHHLAYEQYF. The CDR3 DNA sequence: TGTGCCAGCAGCTTACTCGACAGGGGTCACCACCTAGCCTACGAGCAGTACTTC. Looking up the rest from reference TRBV9 and TRBJ2-7 gives the full variable domain: DSGVTQTPKHLITATGQRVTLRCSPRSGDLSVYWYQQSLDQGLQFLIQYYNGEERAKGNILERFSAQQFPDLHSELNLSSLELGDSALYFCASSLLDRGHHLAYEQYFGPGTRLTVT.

CDR3 sequence reads: CASSFGAAYEQYF. The CDR3, as DNA: TGTGCCAGCAGTTTTGGGGCCGCATACGAGCAGTACTTC. The V and J genes are TRBV28 and TRBJ2-7, with a tentative D call TRBD1 (5 bases). V lost 3 bases and J lost 4, with 10 bases in between. CDR1 and CDR2 (germline): MDHEN, SYDVKM. The CDR3 totals 13 residues.

The chain combines TRBV6-5 with TRBJ2-5; D is undetermined. V was pared by 9 bases and J by 4 bases, with 18 bases between. This CDR3 contains 14 residues. Germline assignment: CDR1 MNHEY and CDR2 SVGAGI. In DNA, the CDR3 is TGTGCCAGTGGGTTTATCGAACACAGAGAGACCCAGTACTTC. Translated: CASGFIEHRETQYF.

V usage is TRBV7-9 and J usage is TRBJ1-2; D is unresolved. V lost 2 bases to trimming and J lost 8 bases, with 12 bases between them. Germline CDR1 is SEHNR and CDR2 is FQNEAQ (reference sequence). CDR3 length: 13 residues. The CDR3 DNA reads as TGTGCCAGCAGCTTATCGGGGAAGGACGGCTACACCTTC. Residues: CASSLSGKDGYTF.

This chain links TRBV20-1 with TRBJ2-1; 8 positions match TRBD2. Trimming at V came to 0 bases and at J to 1 base, leaving 2 bases not matched to a gene. The germline CDR1 and CDR2 sequences are DFQATT and SNEGSKA (reference sequence). This CDR3 has 15 residues. This chain's CDR3 is CSARDASGSYNEQFF. Here the CDR3 DNA reads TGCAGTGCTAGAGATGCTAGCGGGTCCTACAATGAGCAGTTCTTC.